The next 24 T cell receptor beta chains were all read from a single sample in a study of CXCR3-negative and CXCR3-positive naive CD8 T cells. Each TRB cDNA library was prepared by 5' RACE (with UMI labels). Using the 5' RACE reads, TCRdb records one entry per CDR3 protein without DNA. Recorded for this sample: tens of thousands of distinct CDR3 sequences. The specimen sequenced was naive CXCR3- CD8+ T cells from blood. Indicated subset: CD45RO-CCR7+CD27+CD95- naive CD8+ T cells lacking CXCR3 (TNR3-). These receptors originate from a human donor in good health. Some clones in this sample may be carry-over from other donors' samples.

The chain employs TRBV10-2 and TRBJ2-7; TCRdb outputs TRBD2, but without DNA this stays unchecked. Germline V gene sequence: CDR1 WSHSY, CDR2 SAAADI. This CDR3 comprises 15 residues. The CDR3 reads CATGTSGRGFGEQYF.

V and J are TRBV12-3 or TRBV12-4 and TRBJ1-4; TCRdb returns TRBD1, unconfirmable since there is no DNA. The CDR3 covers 16 residues. The CDR3 loop reads CASRTGTGLVGEKLFF.

This sequence joins TRBV28 and TRBJ1-6. CDR3 length: 18 amino acids. Germline CDR1 and CDR2: MDHEN and SYDVKM. The CDR3 spells CASQKPGLNSGRNSPLHF.

The chain carries TRBV28 and TRBJ1-1; TCRdb proposes TRBD1, but this gene call is untestable without DNA. This CDR3 comprises 17 residues. CDR1 and CDR2 from the germline V gene are MDHEN and SYDVKM. CDR3 amino acids: CASSSDPGQRMNTEAFF. Drawing the rest from reference TRBV28 and TRBJ1-1, the complete variable domain is DVKVTQSSRYLVKRTGEKVFLECVQDMDHENMFWYRQDPGLGLRLIYFSYDVKMKEKGDIPEGYSVSREKKERFSLILESASTNQTSMYLCASSSDPGQRMNTEAFFGQGTRLTVV.

The chain uses TRBV5-1 and TRBJ2-7. Germline values: CDR1 SGHRS, CDR2 YFSETQ. The CDR3 extends over 15 amino acids. The CDR3 reads CASSLTGLGSYEQYF. Combining the CDR3 with reference TRBV5-1 and TRBJ2-7 gives the whole variable domain KAGVTQTPRYLIKTRGQQVTLSCSPISGHRSVSWYQQTPGQGLQFLFEYFSETQRNKGNFPGRFSGRQFSNSRSEMNVSTLELGDSALYLCASSLTGLGSYEQYFGPGTRLTVT.

This chain connects TRBV29-1 to TRBJ1-1. This CDR3 contains 14 residues. Per germline, CDR1 SQVTM and CDR2 ANQGSEA. The CDR3 here is CSVQGYRMNTEAFF.

The chain links TRBV9 to TRBJ2-1; TCRdb reports TRBD2, a call that lacks DNA to check it against. The CDR3 has 13 amino acids. Germline values: CDR1 SGDLS, CDR2 YYNGEE. CDR3 sequence reads: CASSAGGYNEQFF.

V is TRBV4-2 and J is TRBJ1-2; TCRdb selects TRBD1, and the lack of DNA leaves this call unchecked. Germline CDR1 and CDR2: LGHNA and YNFKEQ. The CDR3 extends over 19 amino acids. CDR3: CASSQELSGTGGGNYGYTF.

The chain employs TRBV27 and TRBJ2-7; TCRdb proposes TRBD1, but this gene call is untestable without DNA. The CDR3 length is 15 residues. Germline lookup yields CDR1 MNHEY and CDR2 SMNVEV (reference sequence). The CDR3 reads CASSPSTGYLYEQYF.

The rearrangement uses TRBV12-3 or TRBV12-4 and TRBJ2-1; the TRBD2 assignment by TCRdb is unverifiable without DNA. This CDR3 is built from 15 residues. The CDR3 reads CASSNGLNSYNEQFF.

This rearrangement joins TRBV28 to TRBJ2-7. Looked up from germline, CDR1 is MDHEN and CDR2 is SYDVKM. The CDR3 is 13 amino acids. The chain's CDR3 is CASSLAGTHEQYF.

The chain uses TRBV7-2 and TRBJ2-7; the D call of TRBD1 rests on TCRdb alone, since no DNA is present to check it. Germline V gives CDR1 SGHTA, CDR2 FQGNSA. The length of the CDR3 is 15 residues. The CDR3 here is CASSLGLAPTYEQYF. The complete variable domain, with remaining parts taken from reference TRBV7-2 and TRBJ2-7, reads GAGVSQSPSNKVTEKGKDVELRCDPISGHTALYWYRQSLGQGLEFLIYFQGNSAPDKSGLPSDRFSAERTGGSVSTLTIQRTQQEDSAVYLCASSLGLAPTYEQYFGPGTRLTVT.

V gene TRBV29-1 combines with J gene TRBJ1-2; the D call of TRBD1 rests on TCRdb alone, since no DNA is present to check it. The CDR3 is 13 amino acids. Germline V gene sequence: CDR1 SQVTM, CDR2 ANQGSEA. The CDR3 sequence is CSVPISGSDGYTF.

This chain uses TRBV4-2 with TRBJ2-1; TCRdb names TRBD2, which stays unverified in the absence of DNA. CDR3 size: 18 residues. The germline gives CDR1 LGHNA, CDR2 YNFKEQ. This CDR3 is CASSQDLRLAGAKDEQFF.

This chain links TRBV13 with TRBJ2-3. Germline V CDR1 and CDR2: PRHDT, FYEKMQ (reference sequence). CDR3 length equals 12 residues. CDR3 region: CASSLVRDTQYF.

The chain links TRBV28 to TRBJ2-7; TCRdb's D gene call, TRBD2, goes unchecked for lack of DNA. Germline CDR1 reads MDHEN; CDR2 reads SYDVKM. The CDR3 length is 17 residues. The CDR3 sequence: CASSLLSLAGAYYEQYF.

The rearrangement uses TRBV3-1 and TRBJ2-2; no DNA is available, so the TRBD2 call from TCRdb remains unchecked. Germline values: CDR1 LGHDT, CDR2 YNNKEL (reference sequence). This CDR3 comprises 16 residues. CDR3 protein: CASSILAGEHTGELFF. The complete variable domain, with remaining parts taken from reference TRBV3-1 and TRBJ2-2, reads DTAVSQTPKYLVTQMGNDKSIKCEQNLGHDTMYWYKQDSKKFLKIMFSYNNKELIINETVPNRFSPKSPDKAHLNLHINSLELGDSAVYFCASSILAGEHTGELFFGEGSRLTVL.

The chain joins TRBV7-8 to TRBJ2-1; without DNA, the TCRdb call of TRBD1 cannot be checked. This CDR3 is built from 18 residues. CDR1 SGHVS and CDR2 FQNEAQ come from the germline V gene. The CDR3 protein is CASSLMSMTRERTDEQFF.

The chain links TRBV13 to TRBJ2-2; the TCRdb D gene call, TRBD1, has no DNA to confirm it. Looked up from germline, CDR1 is PRHDT and CDR2 is FYEKMQ (reference sequence). CDR3 length: 12 residues. CDR3: CASGRGLGELFF. The full variable domain, in which reference TRBV13 and TRBJ2-2 provide the parts outside the CDR3, is AAGVIQSPRHLIKEKRETATLKCYPIPRHDTVYWYQQGPGQDPQFLISFYEKMQSDKGSIPDRFSAQQFSDYHSELNMSSLELGDSALYFCASGRGLGELFFGEGSRLTVL.

The genes are TRBV4-1 and TRBJ2-7. CDR1 is MGHRA and CDR2 is YSYEKL in the germline V gene. The CDR3 consists of 14 residues. CDR3 residues: CASSHSGSTYEQYF.

CDR3 sequence reads: CASDQGGPLHF. The chain links TRBV28 to TRBJ1-6; TCRdb's D gene call, TRBD1, goes unchecked for lack of DNA. Germline lookup yields CDR1 MDHEN and CDR2 SYDVKM. CDR3 length: 11 amino acids.

The J gene is TRBJ1-1, the V gene TRBV27. Germline lookup yields CDR1 MNHEY and CDR2 SMNVEV (reference sequence). The CDR3 contains 13 residues. The CDR3 spells CASSLRAYTEAFF.

The rearrangement links TRBV7-9 to TRBJ2-1; the D gene TCRdb calls, TRBD2, cannot be checked with no DNA. The CDR3 runs to 17 residues. Germline V gives CDR1 SEHNR, CDR2 FQNEAQ (reference sequence). CDR3 region: CASSSGLAGENYNEQFF.

The chain recombines TRBV6-2 or TRBV6-3 with TRBJ2-5. This CDR3 has 15 amino acids. CDR1 and CDR2 from the germline V gene are MNHEY and SVGEGT. CDR3 residues: CASSFHRRIQETQYF.